The clone carrying this T cell receptor beta chain occurred a few times. PCR employed 60 Vbeta and 13 Jbeta primers. Assay: immunoSEQ multiplex PCR; the TCRdb copy retains only in-frame clones and omits some. Of about 130,000 clones listed, around 75% are singletons. These data are taken from a study of cytomegalovirus exposure and HLA in healthy donors. There are 14 residues in the CDR3. Germline CDR1 MNHNS, CDR2 SASEGT. The ends were cut back, 7 bases at V and 2 bases at J, with 12 bases in the middle. This rearrangement joins TRBV6-1 to TRBJ1-3, with a weak D call TRBD1 (6 bases). Sequencing used PBMCs. The TCR originated in a woman aged 45-65 years in good health and CMV-seronegative. CDR3 coding DNA: TGTGCCAGCACCATTGGACAGCCTGGAAACACCATATATTTT. Encoded protein: CASTIGQPGNTIYF.